This TCR beta chain was profiled in a study of blood T cell repertoires in COVID-19. Study overall: T cells, B-cell-depleted T cells, or PBMCs provided the cDNA or gDNA that served as material.

Germline loops: CDR1 ENHRY, CDR2 SYGVKD. The CDR3 is 11 amino acids. The germline V and J ends were trimmed by 4 bases and 5 bases, with 3 bases remaining between them. In the original processing: Scientists estimated how many nucleated cells there were by amplifying reference gene primers. Clones were sequenced by immunoSEQ multiplex PCR, and TCRdb holds only the in-frame ones, with some missing. V, J and clone size reflect that table, while D and trimming were determined from the DNA. The data show about 36,000 clones, around nine tenths seen once. Material: peripheral blood. This TCR came from a human donor in a cohort sampled during active COVID-19. The chain joins TRBV10-3 to TRBJ2-1, with no clear D. CDR3 in DNA: TGTGCCATCAGTGCAGACAATGAGCAGTTCTTC. Translating it yields CAISADNEQFF.